This is a list of T cell receptor beta chains from one sample in a study of blood T cell repertoires in COVID-19. Method: immunoSEQ multiplex PCR; TCRdb's copy keeps in-frame clones and lacks some. The sample has 77,000 or so clones, under 80% seen once. Sequenced sample: peripheral blood. These receptors originate from a human donor with acute or convalescent COVID-19. The donor label of this sample is uncertain. Both conserved end residues are part of each CDR3. Each record gives: CDR3 length, V gene, CDR3 protein.

>15|TRBV5-1
CASSLGQVSYNEQFF
>14|TRBV19
CASSPPAGLNEQFF
>12|TRBV7-6
CASSLGAGKQFF
>13|TRBV7-2
CASSLGAAYGYTF
>13|TRBV29-1
CSGGDRGIYGYTF
>16|TRBV19
CASTPTGSYSNQPQHF
>15|TRBV7-6
CASSLESGLQETQYF
>14|TRBV15
CATSREGRGTEAFF
>14|TRBV6-5
CASRWEGGNQPQHF
>15|TRBV25-1
CASSEFKGVWEKLFF
>14|TRBV28
CASSLQGWGQPQHF
>15|TRBV19
CASSIGRGRQNEQFF
>13|TRBV9
CASSVGPSGELFF
>14|TRBV5-1
CASSPDATSYGYTF
>15|TRBV11-2
CASSLEGQGNTEAFF
>16|TRBV4-2
CASSQPSGRVTDTQYF
>13|TRBV7-8
CASSLGHSDEAFF
>16|TRBV10-2
CASSEIQGHSNQPQHF
>15|TRBV4-2
CASSQDQGSDYGYTF
>18|TRBV24-1
CATSDWGVGLDNTGELFF
>17|TRBV19
CASHLRWPGQDRNTIYF
>12|TRBV7-2
CASSGDSYGYTF
>13|TRBV5-4
CASSSGYNQPQHF
>15|TRBV5-6
CASSSLDRNTGELFF
>14|TRBV10-3
CAISPSGTPYEQYF
>16|TRBV5-4
CASSLAGRTGTYEQYF
>12|TRBV6-5
CASRRWNTEAFF
>15|TRBV5-6
CASSLGQGWHNEQFF
>15|TRBV7-9
CASSPRSSGAYEQYF
>15|TRBV5-4
CASSLVWQDTYGYTF
>17|TRBV10-3
CAISDHRTGEAGYGYTF
>18|TRBV6-2/TRBV6-3
CASSFTSGRSSSYNEQFF
>15|TRBV2
CASSQNYRGRAEAFF
>15|TRBV5-6
CASSSGLLNTGELFF
>14|TRBV7-2
CASSRGPTGKEQFF
>14|TRBV6-6
CASLVVGARSGYTF
>16|TRBV11-3
CASSLGGRGLQETQYF
>15|TRBV7-6
CASSPGQGTNQPQHF
>15|TRBV2
CASSELARPYNEQFF
>14|TRBV14
CASPLSGSLNEQFF
>13|TRBV7-9
CASSLTNQETQYF
>14|TRBV5-1
CASSFGAMNTEAFF
>14|TRBV10-1
CASSGQGAGGELFF
>12|TRBV6-2/TRBV6-3
CASSYFGNEQFF
>16|TRBV11-2
CASSLRTSGNYNEQFF
>15|TRBV24-1
CATSDLAGGGNEQFF
>18|TRBV28
CASRGRIGLAGLRETQYF
>15|TRBV4-2
CASSQPGQTNYGYTF
>12|TRBV11-2
CASSSTVDTQYF
>13|TRBV7-7
CASSLAGRNEQFF
>18|TRBV5-1
CASSLQSSSGRGTDTQYF
>14|TRBV6-1
CASSEGVTQYGYTF
>15|TRBV7-2
CASSTTSGVVGELFF